A single sample gave rise to the 6 T cell receptor beta chains below, sequenced in a study of regulatory T cells in long-lasting Graves disease. Time point indicated: newly diagnosed GD, antithyroid drugs for less than 3 months. Extracted RNA from PBMCs served as the source of the TCR library. Library construction for TCR beta used iRepertoire HTBI primers and Arm-PCR of CDR3 regions. TCRdb re-called the multiplex PCR reads with MiXCR, one entry per CDR3 protein. This repertoire shows 400,000 to 500,000 distinct CDR3 sequences, 16% found once; its top ten account for 23%. The sample was also linked to a second study, of T cells in Graves' hyperthyroidism and ophthalmopathy.

The sample in question was peripheral blood mononuclear cells (PBMCs), obtained at new diagnosis, from a patient treated with antithyroid drugs. Source of these receptors: a woman aged 18-29 years with Graves disease.

The J gene is TRBJ2-5, the V gene TRBV7-6, with D perhaps matching TRBD2 (6 bases). Trimming stripped 5 bases from V and 2 bases from J, with 18 bases between. This CDR3 has 16 residues. Per germline, CDR1 SGHVS and CDR2 FNYEAQ. The CDR3 region is CASSQIPRGKQETQYF. The CDR3 DNA follows: TGTGCCAGCAGCCAAATTCCGCGGGGAAAACAAGAGACCCAGTACTTC.

This clonotype was picked up a small number of times. The chain carries TRBV30 and TRBJ1-4, with D possibly TRBD1 on 6 matching bases. Trimming left V 0 bases short and J 7 bases short, with 12 bases between. CDR3 length equals 14 residues. CDR1 GTSNPN and CDR2 SVGIG come from the germline V gene (reference sequence). In nucleotides, the CDR3 is TGTGCCTGGAGTGTACAGGGCGGGGTTGAAAAACTGTTTTTT. Translated, it gives CAWSVQGGVEKLFF.

This CDR3 is CASREQGAPEKLFF. The CDR3 DNA reads as TGTGCCAGTAGAGAACAGGGGGCGCCCGAAAAACTGTTTTTT. The chain joins TRBV19 to TRBJ1-4; 9 bases fit TRBD1. The CDR3 has 14 residues. With 6 bases clipped from V and 8 bases from J, the junction kept 7 bases outside the gene matches. Germline-derived CDR1 and CDR2 are LNHDA and SQIVND (reference sequence).

This clonotype was found a few times. V and J are TRBV28 and TRBJ2-1; maybe TRBD1 (6 bases). Germline CDR1 MDHEN, CDR2 SYDVKM. The CDR3 is made up of 12 amino acids. Between the trimmed V and J ends, which lost 8 bases and 9 bases, there was a span of 14 bases. For the CDR3, the DNA is TGTGCCAGCCAACAGGGAAGGGGTGAGCAGTTCTTC. Translating gives CASQQGRGEQFF. The whole variable domain, filled in from reference TRBV28 and TRBJ2-1, reads DVKVTQSSRYLVKRTGEKVFLECVQDMDHENMFWYRQDPGLGLRLIYFSYDVKMKEKGDIPEGYSVSREKKERFSLILESASTNQTSMYLCASQQGRGEQFFGPGTRLTVL.

The chain has TRBV24-1 and TRBJ2-4, with 14 positions matching TRBD2. Unmatched junction bases numbered 6, after V lost 4 bases and J lost 8 bases. Germline V lookup: CDR1 KGHDR, CDR2 SFDVKD. This CDR3 spans 16 amino acids. The CDR3 spells CATSEGGTSGSHIQYF. The CDR3 nucleotides are TGTGCCACCAGTGAGGGAGGGACTAGCGGGAGCCACATTCAGTACTTC.

This clonotype was counted a few times. The V gene is TRBV29-1, the J gene TRBJ2-6, with D hard to call. Trimming took 7 bases from V and 0 from J, leaving 10 bases between them. Germline V gene data show CDR1 as SQVTM and CDR2 as ANQGSEA. The CDR3 has 14 residues. The CDR3 DNA reads as TGCAGCGCCTATACAGACTCTGGGGCCAACGTCCTGACTTTC. Protein: CSAYTDSGANVLTF.